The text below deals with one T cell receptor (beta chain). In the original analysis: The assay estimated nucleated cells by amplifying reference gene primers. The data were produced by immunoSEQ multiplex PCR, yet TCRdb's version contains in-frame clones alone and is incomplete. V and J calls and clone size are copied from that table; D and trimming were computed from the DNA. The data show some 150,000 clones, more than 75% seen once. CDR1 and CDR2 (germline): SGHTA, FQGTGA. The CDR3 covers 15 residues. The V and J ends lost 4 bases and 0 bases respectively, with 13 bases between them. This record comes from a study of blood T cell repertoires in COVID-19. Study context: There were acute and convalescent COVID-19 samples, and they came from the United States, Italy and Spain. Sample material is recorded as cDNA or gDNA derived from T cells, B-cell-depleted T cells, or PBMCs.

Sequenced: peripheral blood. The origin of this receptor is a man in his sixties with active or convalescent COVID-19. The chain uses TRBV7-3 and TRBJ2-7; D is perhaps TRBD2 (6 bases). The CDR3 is CASSWDGGSSYEQYF. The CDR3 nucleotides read TGTGCCAGCAGCTGGGACGGGGGTAGCTCCTACGAGCAGTACTTC.